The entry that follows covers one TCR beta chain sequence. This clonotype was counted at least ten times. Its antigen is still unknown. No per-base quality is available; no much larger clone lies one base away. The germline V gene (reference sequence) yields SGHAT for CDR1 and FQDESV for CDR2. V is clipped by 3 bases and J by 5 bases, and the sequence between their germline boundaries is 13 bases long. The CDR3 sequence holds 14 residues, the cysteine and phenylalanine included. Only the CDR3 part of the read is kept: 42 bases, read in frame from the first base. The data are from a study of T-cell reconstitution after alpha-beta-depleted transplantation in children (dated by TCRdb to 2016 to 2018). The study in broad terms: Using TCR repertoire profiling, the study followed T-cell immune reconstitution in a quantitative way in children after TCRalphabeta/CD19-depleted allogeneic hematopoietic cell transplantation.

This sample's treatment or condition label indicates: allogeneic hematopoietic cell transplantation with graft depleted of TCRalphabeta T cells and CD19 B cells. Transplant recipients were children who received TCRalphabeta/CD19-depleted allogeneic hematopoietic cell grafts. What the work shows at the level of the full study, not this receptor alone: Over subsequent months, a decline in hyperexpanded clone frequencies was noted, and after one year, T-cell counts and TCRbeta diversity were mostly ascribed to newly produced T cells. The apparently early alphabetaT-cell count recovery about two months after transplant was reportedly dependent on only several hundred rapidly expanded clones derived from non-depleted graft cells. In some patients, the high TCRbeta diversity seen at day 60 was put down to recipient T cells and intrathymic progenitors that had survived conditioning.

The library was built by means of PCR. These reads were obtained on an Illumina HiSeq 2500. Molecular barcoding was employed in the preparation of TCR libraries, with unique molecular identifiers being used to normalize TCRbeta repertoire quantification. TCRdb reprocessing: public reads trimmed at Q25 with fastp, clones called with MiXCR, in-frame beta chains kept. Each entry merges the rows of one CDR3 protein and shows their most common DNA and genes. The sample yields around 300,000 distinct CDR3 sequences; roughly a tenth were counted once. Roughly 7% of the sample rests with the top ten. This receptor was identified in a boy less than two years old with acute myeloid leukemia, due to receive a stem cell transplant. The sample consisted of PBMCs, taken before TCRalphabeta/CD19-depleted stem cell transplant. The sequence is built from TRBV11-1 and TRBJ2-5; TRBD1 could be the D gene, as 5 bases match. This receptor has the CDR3 CASSFKQEGETQYF. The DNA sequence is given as TGTGCCAGCAGCTTCAAACAGGAAGGGGAGACCCAGTACTTC.